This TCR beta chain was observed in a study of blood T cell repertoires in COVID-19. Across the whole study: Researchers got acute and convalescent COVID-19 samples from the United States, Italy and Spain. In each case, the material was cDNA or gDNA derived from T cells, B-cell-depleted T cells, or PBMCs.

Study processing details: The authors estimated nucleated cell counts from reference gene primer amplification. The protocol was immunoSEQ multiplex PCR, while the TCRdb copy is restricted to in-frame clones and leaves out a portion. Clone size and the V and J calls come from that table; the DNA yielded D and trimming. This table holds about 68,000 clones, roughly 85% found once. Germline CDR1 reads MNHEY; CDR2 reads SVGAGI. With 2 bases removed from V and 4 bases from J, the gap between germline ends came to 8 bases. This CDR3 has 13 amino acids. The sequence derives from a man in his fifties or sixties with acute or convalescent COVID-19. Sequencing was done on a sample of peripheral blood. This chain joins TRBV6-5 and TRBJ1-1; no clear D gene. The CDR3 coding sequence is TGTGCCAGCAGTTACGGGAGGGCCACTGAAGCTTTCTTT. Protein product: CASSYGRATEAFF.